This TCR beta chain was captured by sequencing in a study of T cells in Graves' hyperthyroidism and ophthalmopathy. Study-level information: Upon initial diagnosis and before any treatment, peripheral blood was collected.

Thyroid ultrasound, orbital computed tomography, clinical symptoms, and serum thyroxine and TRAb underpinned diagnoses. General observations from the study: Researchers found most expanded thyroid clonotypes above 0.001 in blood as well. From stable hyperthyroidism, ophthalmopathy was set apart by a 13 V-J model.

This clonotype showed up many times. What it binds is not known. From RNA transcripts, TCR beta CDR3 regions were amplified. HTBI primers were used for first-round RT-PCR of the TCR CDR3. MiXCR, run by TCRdb on the multiplex PCR reads, gives a single entry per CDR3 protein. This sample has 250,000 to 350,000 distinct CDR3 sequences, with 16% found just once. The V end was cut by 5 bases, the J end by 0 bases, with 5 bases between. The V gene's germline CDR1 is PRHDT and CDR2 FYEKMQ (reference sequence). The CDR3 loop spans 12 amino acids. Sequencing input: blood. The V and J genes are TRBV13 and TRBJ2-7; D not resolved. The TCR sequence derives from a man aged 25 to 40 with Graves' hyperthyroidism. As DNA, the CDR3 is TGTGCCAGCAGCGGTAACTCCTACGAGCAGTACTTC. This gives the protein CASSGNSYEQYF. Full variable domain (rest looked up from reference TRBV13 and TRBJ2-7): AAGVIQSPRHLIKEKRETATLKCYPIPRHDTVYWYQQGPGQDPQFLISFYEKMQSDKGSIPDRFSAQQFSDYHSELNMSSLELGDSALYFCASSGNSYEQYFGPGTRLTVT.